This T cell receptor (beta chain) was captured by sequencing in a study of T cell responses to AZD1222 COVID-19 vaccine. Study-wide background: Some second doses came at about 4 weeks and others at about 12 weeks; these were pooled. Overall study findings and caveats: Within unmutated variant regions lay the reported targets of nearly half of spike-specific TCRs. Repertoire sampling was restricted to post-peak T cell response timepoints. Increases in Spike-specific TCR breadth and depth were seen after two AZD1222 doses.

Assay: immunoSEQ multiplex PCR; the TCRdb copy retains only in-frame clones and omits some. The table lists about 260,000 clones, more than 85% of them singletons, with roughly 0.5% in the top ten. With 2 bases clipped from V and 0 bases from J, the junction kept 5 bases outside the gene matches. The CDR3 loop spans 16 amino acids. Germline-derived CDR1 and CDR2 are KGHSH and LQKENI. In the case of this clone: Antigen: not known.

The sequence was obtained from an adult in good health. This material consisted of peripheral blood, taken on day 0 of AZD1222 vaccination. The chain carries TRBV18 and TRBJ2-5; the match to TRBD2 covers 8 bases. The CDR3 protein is CASSPSGGRYQETQYF. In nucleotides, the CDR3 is TGTGCCAGCTCACCATCGGGGGGGAGATACCAAGAGACCCAGTACTTC.